The 2 T cell receptor beta chains listed next were all sequenced from one sample in a study of control samples from healthy donors and cancer patients. Data came from immunoSEQ multiplex PCR; TCRdb stores just in-frame clones and leaves some out. In the table there are fewer than 80,000 clones, almost 90% of which are singletons. Input material: PBMCs. The receptors were sampled from a man in his sixties with colorectal cancer.

The CDR3 DNA reads as TGTGCCTGGAGTGGGGACAGGGAGGGCCCAGAGACCCAGTACTTC. Translating it yields CAWSGDREGPETQYF. V usage is TRBV30 and J usage is TRBJ2-5; 9 nucleotides match TRBD1. V dropped 1 base and J dropped 4; count of bases not matched to a gene: 7. Germline V CDR1 and CDR2: GTSNPN, SVGIG (reference sequence). The CDR3 has 15 amino acids. The entire variable domain, with the rest obtained from reference TRBV30 and TRBJ2-5, is as follows: SQTIHQWPATLVQPVGSPLSLECTVEGTSNPNLYWYRQAAGRGLQLLFYSVGIGQISSEVPQNLSASRPQDRQFILSSKKLLLSDSGFYLCAWSGDREGPETQYFGPGTRLLVL.

In nucleotides, the CDR3 is TGCGCCAGCAGCCAAGATCCTAGCGGGGGTTCATACAATGAGCAGTTCTTC. This translates into CASSQDPSGGSYNEQFF. The chain carries TRBV4-1 and TRBJ2-1; 10 nucleotides line up with TRBD2. Germline-derived CDR1 and CDR2 are MGHRA and YSYEKL. V dropped 0 bases and J dropped 4; count of bases not matched to a gene: 6. This CDR3 is built from 17 residues.